This TCR beta chain appears in the sequencing data of a study of identical twins. The CDR3 consists of 17 residues. Deletions cut 5 bases from V and 5 bases from J, with 25 bases between. Notes on the study in general: The same donors were not followed; conclusions instead depended on cross-sectional statistical analysis.

A universal primer site was added by template switching, and unique molecular identifiers were carried by the cDNA. One entry per CDR3 protein, called by TCRdb with MiXCR from the 5' RACE reads. The sample lists about 250,000 distinct CDR3 sequences, about 8.5% seen once, with 3% in the top ten. To note about this clonotype: Its specificity is unknown.

The data also belong to a second study, concerning yellow fever vaccine responses in identical twins.

The receptor's source is a woman between 18 and 30 years old in good health. The sequencing sample was made of CD8+ T cells sorted from blood. V and J are TRBV12-3 or TRBV12-4 and TRBJ2-7, with a possible D match to TRBD2 (5 bases). CDR3 sequence (DNA): TGTGCCAGCAGTCCCCTGGTTCTTGAAGCGGATAAAGACGAGCAGTACTTC. Protein: CASSPLVLEADKDEQYF.